This is a list of T cell receptor beta chains from one sample in a study of cytomegalovirus exposure and HLA in healthy donors. Clones were read by immunoSEQ multiplex PCR, and TCRdb kept only the in-frame ones, dropping some. The sample carries 130,000 or so clones, roughly 82% recorded once. Material for sequencing was PBMCs. All receptors derive from a man in his late teens or twenties in good health and CMV-seropositive. Each CDR3 is given with its conserved first and last residue. Fields, in order: D gene, V gene, J gene, CDR3 protein, CDR3 DNA. A D gene is named only where the DNA matches it firmly.

>TRBD1|TRBV7-9|TRBJ2-7
CASSLLLNRDRGNEQYF
TGTGCCAGCAGCTTATTATTAAACCGGGACAGGGGGAACGAGCAGTACTTC
>NA|TRBV28|TRBJ1-3
CASSQPQGFGNTIYF
TGTGCCAGCAGCCAGCCACAGGGTTTTGGAAACACCATATATTTT
>NA|TRBV9|TRBJ2-7
CASSVGLPDEQYF
TGTGCCAGCAGCGTAGGACTCCCGGACGAGCAGTACTTC
>NA|TRBV29-1|TRBJ2-7
CSVEDPGSPYEQYF
TGCAGCGTTGAAGATCCAGGGTCCCCCTACGAGCAGTACTTC
>NA|TRBV14|TRBJ2-1
CASSRTPSSSYNEQFF
TGTGCCAGCAGCCGAACCCCCTCGAGCTCCTACAATGAGCAGTTCTTC
>TRBD1|TRBV19|TRBJ1-4
CASSPDRGREKLFF
TGTGCCAGTAGTCCGGATAGGGGGCGAGAAAAACTGTTTTTT
>TRBD2|TRBV5-1|TRBJ2-7
CASSSNRDKREGAYEQYF
TGCGCCAGCAGCTCTAACAGGGATAAGCGGGAGGGCGCCTACGAGCAGTACTTC
>NA|TRBV14|TRBJ2-6
CASSQDRFGRQISGANVLTF
TGTGCCAGCAGCCAAGATAGGTTTGGCAGACAAATCTCTGGGGCCAACGTCCTGACTTTC
>TRBD1|TRBV29-1|TRBJ2-5
CSVLTGGAETQYF
TGCAGCGTTCTGACAGGGGGAGCGGAGACCCAGTACTTC
>NA|TRBV18|TRBJ2-5
CASSPGQMFQETQYF
TGTGCCAGCTCACCCGGACAGATGTTCCAAGAGACCCAGTACTTC
>TRBD2|TRBV27|TRBJ2-1
CASSLSSGGRNEQFF
TGTGCCAGCAGTTTATCATCGGGAGGTCGAAATGAGCAGTTCTTC